This T cell receptor beta chain was captured in a study of T cells in Graves' hyperthyroidism and ophthalmopathy. Study-wide results and limits: Blood also showed most of the thyroid clonotypes that were expanded above 0.001.

This clonotype was seen repeatedly, ten times or more. The antigen remains undetermined. The diagnoses drew upon clinical symptoms, serum thyroxine and TRAb, thyroid ultrasound and orbital computed tomography. The PBMCs studied were ones that came from 10 ml fresh peripheral blood. Germline V gene data show CDR1 as DFQATT and CDR2 as SNEGSKA (reference sequence). V lost 5 bases and J lost 3; bases outside the gene matches: 10. CDR3 length: 16 residues. The TCR beta CDR3 regions underwent amplification using RNA transcripts as the source. Initially, a first-round RT-PCR of the TCR CDR3 employed the HTBI primer set. TCRdb recomputed calls from the multiplex PCR reads with MiXCR, one row per CDR3 protein. Among more than 500,000 distinct CDR3 sequences listed, roughly a sixth were seen once.

The material sequenced was blood. The receptor was derived from a young woman with Graves' ophthalmopathy. V gene TRBV20-1 combines with J gene TRBJ2-1; 10 bases fit TRBD2. The DNA for the CDR3 is TGCAGTGCTCTTCTCGGACTAGCGGAGCACTACAATGAGCAGTTCTTC. It translates to CSALLGLAEHYNEQFF.